This T cell receptor (beta chain) was recorded in a study of CD8+CD57+ T cells in acquired aplastic anemia. Study results and caveats: A set of around 30 CD8+ CDR3 sequences was shared between patients and controls, and these sequences appeared highly expressed in patients.

Investigators profiled TCR beta VDJ and CDR3 from genomic DNA template. TCRdb analysed the reads with MiXCR anew, one entry per CDR3 protein. The table records roughly 180,000 distinct CDR3 sequences, about three fifths of them present only once. CDR1 is SGHVS, CDR2 FNYEAQ, per germline. This CDR3 contains 14 residues. V lost 1 base, J lost 4 bases, and 10 bases lay in between. Regarding this clonotype: What it recognizes is unknown.

The sequence was obtained from a human donor with severe aplastic anemia or a healthy control (not recorded which). Source material: sorted CD4+, CD8+, or CD8+CD57+ T cells (not recorded which) from PBMCs. The chain joins TRBV7-6 to TRBJ2-5; D possibly corresponds to TRBD2 (6 bases). CDR3 bases: TGTGCCAGCAGCTTAGGGGTGGAGGGAGAGACCCAGTACTTC. Its translation: CASSLGVEGETQYF.